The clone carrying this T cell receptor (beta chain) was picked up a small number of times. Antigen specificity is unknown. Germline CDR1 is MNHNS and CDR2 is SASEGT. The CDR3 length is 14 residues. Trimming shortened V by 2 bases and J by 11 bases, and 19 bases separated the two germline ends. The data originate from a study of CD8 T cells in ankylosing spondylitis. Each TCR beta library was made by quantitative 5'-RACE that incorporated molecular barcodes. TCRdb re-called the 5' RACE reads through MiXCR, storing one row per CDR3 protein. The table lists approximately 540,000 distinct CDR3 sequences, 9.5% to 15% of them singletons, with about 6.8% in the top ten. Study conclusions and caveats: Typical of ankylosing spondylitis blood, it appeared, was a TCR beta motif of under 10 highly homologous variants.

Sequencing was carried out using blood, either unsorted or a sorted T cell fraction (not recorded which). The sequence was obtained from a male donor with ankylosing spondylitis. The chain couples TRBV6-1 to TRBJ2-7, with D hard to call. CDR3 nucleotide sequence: TGTGCCAGCAGTGAACTTTCAGGCACCCTGATTGAGTACTTC. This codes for CASSELSGTLIEYF.